This is a list of T cell receptor beta chains from one sample in a study of blood T cell repertoires in COVID-19. The table came from immunoSEQ multiplex PCR; TCRdb's copy has only in-frame clones and leaves some out. Of approximately 47,000 clones in the sample, roughly 83% were seen once. Source material: peripheral blood. The receptor set was obtained from a woman aged 60-75 years with acute or convalescent COVID-19. Both conserved end residues are part of each CDR3. The D gene is left open where the match is weak. Clone size, where shown, is once, few, many, or a class for clones that have expanded.

CDR3aa: CASSLSGNGYTF
CDR3nt: TGCGCCAGCAGCTTATCGGGGAATGGCTACACCTTC
j_gene: TRBJ1-2
d_gene: -
abundance: -
v_gene: TRBV5-1
len: 12

CDR3aa: CASSPNRADTEAFF
CDR3nt: TGTGCCAGCTCACCTAACAGGGCGGACACTGAAGCTTTCTTT
j_gene: TRBJ1-1
d_gene: -
abundance: -
v_gene: TRBV18
len: 14

CDR3aa: CASSPWEGLGTQYF
CDR3nt: TGTGCCAGCAGCCCCTGGGAGGGCCTGGGTACCCAGTACTTC
j_gene: TRBJ2-5
d_gene: TRBD2
abundance: few
v_gene: TRBV11-2
len: 14

CDR3aa: CASSLRTLGGETQYF
CDR3nt: TGTGCCAGCAGCCTCCGGACACTGGGTGGGGAGACCCAGTACTTC
j_gene: TRBJ2-5
d_gene: -
abundance: -
v_gene: TRBV5-6
len: 15

CDR3aa: CASSGLAGFTGELFF
CDR3nt: TGCGCCAGCAGTGGACTAGCGGGATTCACCGGGGAGCTGTTTTTT
j_gene: TRBJ2-2
d_gene: TRBD2
abundance: -
v_gene: TRBV10-1
len: 15

CDR3aa: CASSITTEAGGSLKF
CDR3nt: TGTGCCAGCAGCATCACCACCGAAGCGGGGGGGTCCCTAAAATTT
j_gene: TRBJ1-1
d_gene: -
abundance: -
v_gene: TRBV11-2
len: 15

CDR3aa: CASSSPGQGHSGRTGELFF
CDR3nt: TGCGCCAGCAGCTCACCGGGACAGGGCCATTCAGGGAGGACCGGGGAGCTGTTTTTT
j_gene: TRBJ2-2
d_gene: TRBD1
abundance: -
v_gene: TRBV5-1
len: 19

CDR3aa: CASSDGQTDKLFF
CDR3nt: TGCGCCAGCAGTGATGGACAGACCGACAAACTGTTTTTT
j_gene: TRBJ1-4
d_gene: -
abundance: -
v_gene: TRBV5-1
len: 13

CDR3aa: CASSIRYTTTYEQYF
CDR3nt: TGTGCCAGTAGTATTCGTTACACCACCACCTACGAGCAGTACTTC
j_gene: TRBJ2-7
d_gene: -
abundance: -
v_gene: TRBV19
len: 15

CDR3aa: CASSFRQGPAETQYF
CDR3nt: TGTGCCAGCAGCTTTAGACAGGGTCCAGCCGAGACCCAGTACTTC
j_gene: TRBJ2-5
d_gene: TRBD1
abundance: -
v_gene: TRBV7-2
len: 15

CDR3aa: CASRKSRLSYNSPLHF
CDR3nt: TGTGCCAGCAGGAAATCCAGACTCTCCTATAATTCACCCCTCCACTTT
j_gene: TRBJ1-6
d_gene: -
abundance: -
v_gene: TRBV11-2
len: 16

CDR3aa: CASSQLAGEVDTQYF
CDR3nt: TGTGCCAGCAGCCAACTAGCGGGGGAGGTAGATACGCAGTATTTT
j_gene: TRBJ2-3
d_gene: TRBD2
abundance: -
v_gene: TRBV7-3
len: 15

CDR3aa: CASTIGTSDGNWENIQYF
CDR3nt: TGTGCCAGCACTATAGGGACAAGTGACGGGAACTGGGAAAACATTCAGTACTTC
j_gene: TRBJ2-4
d_gene: -
abundance: -
v_gene: TRBV3-1/TRBV3-2
len: 18

CDR3aa: CASSLRGLLGNTIYF
CDR3nt: TGTGCCAGCAGCCTACGGGGGTTATTAGGAAACACCATATATTTT
j_gene: TRBJ1-3
d_gene: -
abundance: -
v_gene: TRBV7-9
len: 15

CDR3aa: CASSSSEGDTNEKLFF
CDR3nt: TGTGCCAGCAGCTCATCCGAGGGAGATACTAATGAAAAACTGTTTTTT
j_gene: TRBJ1-4
d_gene: -
abundance: -
v_gene: TRBV7-9
len: 16

CDR3aa: CASSYRGSGANVLTF
CDR3nt: TGTGCCAGCAGTTACCGGGGCTCTGGGGCCAACGTCCTGACTTTC
j_gene: TRBJ2-6
d_gene: -
abundance: -
v_gene: TRBV6-2/TRBV6-3
len: 15

CDR3aa: CASSVYTGQGSEKLFF
CDR3nt: TGTGCCAGCAGTGTCTACACGGGACAGGGAAGTGAAAAACTGTTTTTT
j_gene: TRBJ1-4
d_gene: TRBD1
abundance: -
v_gene: TRBV5-6
len: 16

CDR3aa: CASSWAGGNQPQHF
CDR3nt: TGTGCCAGCAGTTGGGCAGGGGGAAATCAGCCCCAGCATTTT
j_gene: TRBJ1-5
d_gene: TRBD1
abundance: -
v_gene: TRBV2
len: 14

CDR3aa: CASSLDTGEKLFF
CDR3nt: TGTGCCAGCAGTTTAGATACAGGTGAAAAACTGTTTTTT
j_gene: TRBJ1-4
d_gene: -
abundance: -
v_gene: TRBV12-3/TRBV12-4
len: 13

CDR3aa: CASSEQGGTEAFF
CDR3nt: TGCGCCAGCAGTGAGCAGGGAGGCACTGAAGCTTTCTTT
j_gene: TRBJ1-1
d_gene: -
abundance: once
v_gene: TRBV10-2
len: 13

CDR3aa: CASSGQQGTYYGYTF
CDR3nt: TGTGCCAGCAGCGGACAGCAGGGAACCTACTATGGCTACACCTTC
j_gene: TRBJ1-2
d_gene: -
abundance: -
v_gene: TRBV5-5
len: 15

CDR3aa: CASRALGSRGFEAFF
CDR3nt: TGTGCCAGCAGGGCGCTGGGCAGTCGGGGTTTTGAAGCTTTCTTT
j_gene: TRBJ1-1
d_gene: -
abundance: -
v_gene: TRBV2
len: 15

CDR3aa: CASSLLEANSPLHF
CDR3nt: TGTGCCAGCAGCTTGTTGGAGGCTAATTCACCCCTCCACTTT
j_gene: TRBJ1-6
d_gene: -
abundance: once
v_gene: TRBV5-6
len: 14

CDR3aa: CASGTGAGYTF
CDR3nt: TGTGCCAGCGGAACGGGAGCCGGCTACACCTTC
j_gene: TRBJ1-2
d_gene: -
abundance: -
v_gene: TRBV6-5
len: 11

CDR3aa: CASSVGTGEYF
CDR3nt: TGTGCCAGCAGCGTAGGGACAGGGGAGTACTTC
j_gene: TRBJ2-7
d_gene: TRBD1
abundance: few
v_gene: TRBV9
len: 11

CDR3aa: CASSENLPPLNTIYF
CDR3nt: TGTGCCAGCAGTGAAAACTTACCCCCTTTAAACACCATATATTTT
j_gene: TRBJ1-3
d_gene: -
abundance: once
v_gene: TRBV6-1
len: 15

CDR3aa: CAISGTTGDNEQFF
CDR3nt: TGTGCCATCAGTGGGACAACTGGGGACAATGAGCAGTTCTTC
j_gene: TRBJ2-1
d_gene: -
abundance: -
v_gene: TRBV10-3
len: 14

CDR3aa: CATVGQERYGYTF
CDR3nt: TGTGCCACCGTAGGACAGGAGAGATATGGCTACACCTTC
j_gene: TRBJ1-2
d_gene: TRBD1
abundance: -
v_gene: TRBV24-1
len: 13

CDR3aa: CASSPPSGTSGLMGYNEQFF
CDR3nt: TGTGCCAGCAGTCCCCCCTCCGGGACTAGCGGACTCATGGGGTACAATGAGCAGTTCTTC
j_gene: TRBJ2-1
d_gene: TRBD2
abundance: once
v_gene: TRBV28
len: 20

CDR3aa: CASSVSGRGLVDEQFF
CDR3nt: TGTGCCAGTAGTGTTAGCGGGAGGGGTCTGGTGGATGAGCAGTTCTTC
j_gene: TRBJ2-1
d_gene: TRBD2
abundance: -
v_gene: TRBV19
len: 16

CDR3aa: CASSLGQKNTEAFF
CDR3nt: TGTGCCAGCAGCTTGGGTCAGAAGAACACTGAAGCTTTCTTT
j_gene: TRBJ1-1
d_gene: -
abundance: once
v_gene: TRBV5-4
len: 14

CDR3aa: CASSPPRTGTGEQYF
CDR3nt: TGTGCCAGCAGTCCACCGAGGACGGGGACTGGCGAGCAGTACTTC
j_gene: TRBJ2-7
d_gene: -
abundance: -
v_gene: TRBV2
len: 15

CDR3aa: CASAVTSGGYYFF
CDR3nt: TGTGCCAGCGCCGTAACTAGCGGGGGTTACTACTTCTTC
j_gene: TRBJ2-1
d_gene: TRBD2
abundance: -
v_gene: TRBV7-2
len: 13

CDR3aa: CASSENTGLAVYEQYF
CDR3nt: TGTGCCAGCAGTGAAAATACGGGACTAGCGGTATACGAGCAGTACTTC
j_gene: TRBJ2-7
d_gene: TRBD2
abundance: -
v_gene: TRBV6-1
len: 16

CDR3aa: CASSPSPGTGGFRTF
CDR3nt: TGTGCCAGCAGCCCCTCCCCCGGGACAGGGGGTTTTAGAACCTTC
j_gene: TRBJ1-2
d_gene: TRBD1
abundance: once
v_gene: TRBV7-3
len: 15

CDR3aa: CASSRFYEQYF
CDR3nt: TGTGCCAGCAGTCGTTTTTACGAGCAGTACTTC
j_gene: TRBJ2-7
d_gene: -
abundance: -
v_gene: TRBV3-1/TRBV3-2
len: 11

CDR3aa: CASSPQGVGEKLFF
CDR3nt: TGTGCCAGCAGTCCACAGGGGGTTGGTGAAAAACTGTTTTTT
j_gene: TRBJ1-4
d_gene: TRBD1
abundance: -
v_gene: TRBV27
len: 14

CDR3aa: CASSPWDISPYGYTF
CDR3nt: TGCGCCAGCAGCCCCTGGGACATCTCCCCCTATGGCTACACCTTC
j_gene: TRBJ1-2
d_gene: -
abundance: few
v_gene: TRBV5-1
len: 15

CDR3aa: CASSQGSGRSVDTQYF
CDR3nt: TGTGCCAGCAGCCAGGGGAGCGGGAGGTCTGTAGATACGCAGTATTTT
j_gene: TRBJ2-3
d_gene: TRBD2
abundance: -
v_gene: TRBV11-2
len: 16

CDR3aa: CASSFGSSGANVLTF
CDR3nt: TGTGCCAGCAGCTTTGGGAGCTCTGGGGCCAACGTCCTGACTTTC
j_gene: TRBJ2-6
d_gene: -
abundance: -
v_gene: TRBV7-8
len: 15

CDR3aa: CASSLSLAAKYYEQYF
CDR3nt: TGTGCCAGCAGTTTATCACTAGCGGCCAAATACTACGAGCAGTACTTC
j_gene: TRBJ2-7
d_gene: TRBD2
abundance: -
v_gene: TRBV27
len: 16

CDR3aa: CASSLSQGEDGYTF
CDR3nt: TGCGCCAGCAGCTTGAGCCAGGGCGAGGATGGCTACACCTTC
j_gene: TRBJ1-2
d_gene: -
abundance: -
v_gene: TRBV5-1
len: 14

CDR3aa: CASSLDRVSYYGYTF
CDR3nt: TGTGCCAGCAGTCTTGACAGGGTTTCTTACTATGGCTACACCTTC
j_gene: TRBJ1-2
d_gene: TRBD1
abundance: -
v_gene: TRBV28
len: 15

CDR3aa: CASRTTGGTEAFF
CDR3nt: TGTGCCAGCCGGACTACGGGGGGCACTGAAGCTTTCTTT
j_gene: TRBJ1-1
d_gene: -
abundance: -
v_gene: TRBV18
len: 13

CDR3aa: CASCRQERTEAFF
CDR3nt: TGTGCCAGCTGCCGACAGGAGAGGACTGAAGCTTTCTTT
j_gene: TRBJ1-1
d_gene: -
abundance: -
v_gene: TRBV2
len: 13

CDR3aa: CATSDPDRGPLNEQFF
CDR3nt: TGTGCCACCAGTGACCCCGACAGGGGGCCTCTCAATGAGCAGTTCTTC
j_gene: TRBJ2-1
d_gene: TRBD1
abundance: -
v_gene: TRBV24-1
len: 16

CDR3aa: CASSQGGAGHNQPQHF
CDR3nt: TGCGCCAGCAGCCAAGGAGGAGCAGGGCACAATCAGCCCCAGCATTTT
j_gene: TRBJ1-5
d_gene: -
abundance: once
v_gene: TRBV4-1
len: 16

CDR3aa: CATSRPTGLARNEQFF
CDR3nt: TGTGCCACCAGCAGACCGACGGGACTAGCCCGCAATGAGCAGTTCTTC
j_gene: TRBJ2-1
d_gene: TRBD2
abundance: -
v_gene: TRBV15
len: 16

CDR3aa: CASRQEANYGYTF
CDR3nt: TGCGCCAGCAGGCAGGAGGCTAACTATGGCTACACCTTC
j_gene: TRBJ1-2
d_gene: -
abundance: -
v_gene: TRBV5-1
len: 13

CDR3aa: CASRSQGLSPLHF
CDR3nt: TGTGCCAGCAGAAGTCAGGGGCTATCACCCCTCCACTTT
j_gene: TRBJ1-6
d_gene: -
abundance: -
v_gene: TRBV6-5
len: 13

CDR3aa: CASSLTPGQGNQPQHF
CDR3nt: TGTGCCAGCAGTTTGACTCCGGGACAGGGAAATCAGCCCCAGCATTTT
j_gene: TRBJ1-5
d_gene: TRBD1
abundance: -
v_gene: TRBV28
len: 16